The T cell receptor beta chain described here comes from a study of prognosis after radiotherapy for stage I lung cancer. Genomic DNA served as the source from which two-round multiplex PCR generated TCR beta CDR3 amplicons. First-round PCR employed TRBV- and TRBJ-specific primers for each gene. TCRdb reanalysed the multiplex PCR reads using MiXCR and keeps one entry per CDR3 protein. The sample has about 26,000 distinct CDR3 sequences, approximately 29% seen once. This clonotype was observed at least ten times. Its antigen is still unknown. Regarding the study as a whole: The study found lower Shannon entropy after stereotactic body radiation therapy in patients who developed distant metastases. Divergent TRBV and TRBJ gene usage has reportedly been observed between patients with and without metastases.

This clonotype was sampled from a donor over 45 with non-small cell lung cancer. This sample comprised PBMCs, obtained before or after stereotactic body radiation therapy (not recorded which).

The CDR3 DNA reads TGTGCCAGCAGTTTATCCAGACAGCCAGCAACTAATGAAAAACTGTTTTTT. Amino acids: CASSLSRQPATNEKLFF. The chain combines TRBV27 with TRBJ1-4; a possible D gene is TRBD1 (5 bases). V was pared by 0 bases and J by 0 bases, with 11 bases between. Germline V lookup: CDR1 MNHEY, CDR2 SMNVEV (reference sequence). CDR3 length equals 17 residues.